This is a list of T cell receptor beta chains from one sample in a study of graft-versus-host responses after intestinal transplantation. The assay was immunoSEQ multiplex PCR, and TCRdb's table has in-frame clones only and misses some. The sample consists of roughly 25,000 clones, more than 80% of them appearing once. The sequencing used PBMCs, collected 18 days after transplant. These receptors were obtained from a human patient who received an intestinal transplant, so some T cells may come from the graft donor. Both conserved end residues are part of each CDR3. D genes are given only for firm matches. Not all rows give a size; the values are once, few, many and, for expanded clones, a class.

CASSYFQRGGAYEQYF	TGTGCCAGCAGTTACTTTCAGCGGGGGGGCGCGTACGAGCAGTACTTC	TRBD2	TRBV6-6	.	TRBJ2-7
CASRRQGTDYGYTF	TGTGCCAGCAGACGACAGGGAACAGACTATGGCTACACCTTC	TRBD1	TRBV6-1	.	TRBJ1-2
CASSLDGTEQPQHF	TGTGCCAGCAGCTTAGACGGAACGGAACAGCCCCAGCATTTT	.	TRBV7-9	.	TRBJ1-5
CASSLDVSNQPQHF	TGTGCCAGCAGCTTAGATGTTAGCAATCAGCCCCAGCATTTT	.	TRBV7-9	few	TRBJ1-5
CASSVSPADGEQFF	TGTGCCAGCAGTGTAAGCCCAGCAGATGGTGAGCAGTTCTTC	.	TRBV27	.	TRBJ2-1
CASSPTSSPADTQYF	TGTGCCAGCAGTCCGACTTCATCCCCCGCAGATACGCAGTATTTT	.	TRBV27	.	TRBJ2-3
CASSYSDRGTIYF	TGTGCCAGCAGTTACTCCGATAGGGGCACCATATATTTT	.	TRBV6-5	.	TRBJ1-3
CASSIDEGTEAFF	TGTGCCAGTAGTATAGACGAGGGGACTGAAGCTTTCTTT	.	TRBV19	few	TRBJ1-1
CASSIRDEQFF	TGTGCCAGTAGTATCCGGGATGAGCAGTTCTTC	.	TRBV19	.	TRBJ2-1
CASSTGQGLSNQPQHF	TGTGCCAGTAGTACAGGACAGGGACTTAGCAATCAGCCCCAGCATTTT	TRBD1	TRBV19	.	TRBJ1-5
CASSLDTGSNEQFF	TGTGCCAGCAGCTTAGATACAGGGTCCAATGAGCAGTTCTTC	.	TRBV7-2	.	TRBJ2-1
CASSLVQGALETQYF	TGCGCCAGCAGCTTGGTTCAGGGGGCGCTTGAGACCCAGTACTTC	TRBD1	TRBV5-1	once	TRBJ2-5
CASRVGFYYNEQFF	TGTGCCAGCAGGGTCGGCTTTTACTACAATGAGCAGTTCTTC	.	TRBV6-6	.	TRBJ2-1
CASSSVNTEAFF	TGTGCCAGCAGTTCCGTGAACACTGAAGCTTTCTTT	.	TRBV7-6	once	TRBJ1-1
CASSKTGEFSYEQYF	TGCGCCAGCAGCAAGACAGGGGAGTTCTCCTACGAGCAGTACTTC	TRBD1	TRBV5-1	.	TRBJ2-7
CASSPGQGSPLHF	TGTGCCAGCAGCCCGGGACAGGGTTCACCCCTCCACTTT	TRBD1	TRBV11-3	.	TRBJ1-6
CASSSSSGGPSYEQYF	TGTGCCAGCAGCTCTTCCAGTGGGGGGCCCTCCTACGAGCAGTACTTC	.	TRBV7-8	.	TRBJ2-7
CATATPHYGYTF	TGTGCCACCGCAACCCCTCACTATGGCTACACCTTC	.	TRBV7-9	.	TRBJ1-2
CASSIVGGGPVEQYF	TGTGCCAGTAGTATAGTGGGCGGAGGACCGGTCGAGCAGTACTTC	.	TRBV19	.	TRBJ2-7
CASRDTPYEQYF	TGTGCCTCCCGGGACACTCCCTACGAGCAGTACTTC	.	TRBV6-1	.	TRBJ2-7
CATSRGQWGEGETQYF	TGTGCCACCAGCAGAGGGCAGTGGGGCGAAGGGGAGACCCAGTACTTC	.	TRBV15	.	TRBJ2-5
CASSDPRTSTSTDTQYF	TGTGCCAGCAGTGATCCGCGGACTAGCACTAGCACAGATACGCAGTATTTT	TRBD2	TRBV6-1	.	TRBJ2-3
CASSQSSYEQYF	TGTGCCAGCAGTCAGAGCTCCTACGAGCAGTACTTC	.	TRBV6-1	.	TRBJ2-7
CASSQGRTSGNTIYF	TGTGCCAGCAGCCAGGGACGGACCTCTGGAAACACCATATATTTT	.	TRBV11-3	.	TRBJ1-3
CASSPGGMNTEAFF	TGTGCCAGCAGCCCAGGGGGGATGAACACTGAAGCTTTCTTT	TRBD1	TRBV25-1	.	TRBJ1-1
CASTWDSEAFF	TGTGCCAGCACTTGGGACAGTGAAGCTTTCTTT	TRBD1	TRBV25-1	.	TRBJ1-1
CASSPTGLAQPQHF	TGTGCCAGCAGCCCAACAGGGTTAGCTCAGCCCCAGCATTTT	.	TRBV11-2	once	TRBJ1-5
CASSLPGQPTGELFF	TGTGCCAGCAGTCTCCCGGGACAGCCCACCGGGGAGCTGTTTTTT	TRBD1	TRBV2	.	TRBJ2-2
CASSLTWHYGYTF	TGTGCCAGCAGCCTTACCTGGCACTATGGCTACACCTTC	.	TRBV7-4	.	TRBJ1-2
CASSLGGTYEQYF	TGTGCCAGCAGTTTAGGCGGTACCTACGAGCAGTACTTC	.	TRBV27	few	TRBJ2-7
CASSDTRGRQGEQFF	TGTGCCAGCAGTGACACCAGGGGGCGACAGGGTGAGCAGTTCTTC	TRBD1	TRBV6-4	.	TRBJ2-1
CASSLWGDNEQFF	TGTGCCAGCAGCTTGTGGGGGGACAATGAGCAGTTCTTC	.	TRBV5-8	.	TRBJ2-1
CASSLGQYEQYF	TGTGCCAGCAGCTTGGGACAGTACGAGCAGTACTTC	.	TRBV5-4	.	TRBJ2-7
CASSEETTVRGGYTF	TGTGCCAGCAGCGAAGAGACGACAGTCCGAGGTGGCTACACCTTC	.	TRBV9	.	TRBJ1-2
CASTQEHRKETQYF	TGTGCCAGTACTCAAGAACACAGGAAAGAGACCCAGTACTTC	.	TRBV19	.	TRBJ2-5
CAWSDYGGNEAFF	TGTGCCTGGAGTGATTATGGGGGAAATGAAGCTTTCTTT	.	TRBV30	.	TRBJ1-1
CASSPRVRYEQYF	TGTGCCAGCAGTCCTCGGGTTCGCTACGAGCAGTACTTC	.	TRBV6-1	.	TRBJ2-7
CASTGIARDEQFF	TGTGCCAGTACAGGGATCGCTCGCGATGAGCAGTTCTTC	.	TRBV6-5	.	TRBJ2-1
CASVDWARSTDTQYF	TGTGCTAGTGTCGATTGGGCAAGGAGCACAGATACGCAGTATTTT	.	TRBV12-5	.	TRBJ2-3
CASSTQGNQPQHF	TGTGCCAGCAGTACTCAGGGGAATCAGCCCCAGCATTTT	.	TRBV6-5	.	TRBJ1-5
CASSFGGRDGYTF	TGTGCCAGCAGCTTCGGGGGGCGGGATGGCTACACCTTC	.	TRBV5-4	.	TRBJ1-2
CASSAPGRDTQYF	TGCGCCAGCAGTGCCCCCGGGAGAGATACGCAGTATTTT	.	TRBV10-2	.	TRBJ2-3
CASSEFETSGYNEQFF	TGTGCCAGCAGTGAATTTGAGACTAGCGGTTACAATGAGCAGTTCTTC	TRBD2	TRBV2	.	TRBJ2-1
CASSLYPKSSYNSPLHF	TGCGCCAGCAGCTTGTACCCGAAAAGCTCCTATAATTCACCCCTCCACTTT	.	TRBV5-1	.	TRBJ1-6
CASSSTGGSQPQHF	TGTGCCAGCAGCTCGACAGGGGGATCTCAGCCCCAGCATTTT	TRBD1	TRBV7-6	.	TRBJ1-5
CASTSTGSNQPQHF	TGTGCCAGCACCTCGACAGGTAGTAATCAGCCCCAGCATTTT	.	TRBV5-8	.	TRBJ1-5
CASSRLGQAYNSPLHF	TGTGCCAGCAGCCGACTGGGACAAGCCTATAATTCACCCCTCCACTTT	.	TRBV14	.	TRBJ1-6
CASSLGGYNEQFF	TGCGCCAGCAGCTTGGGGGGCTACAATGAGCAGTTCTTC	.	TRBV5-1	.	TRBJ2-1
CASSLLSMNTEAFF	TGCGCCAGCAGCTTGTTATCCATGAACACTGAAGCTTTCTTT	.	TRBV5-1	.	TRBJ1-1
CASSMGQGIDTQYF	TGTGCCAGCAGCATGGGACAGGGTATAGATACGCAGTATTTT	TRBD1	TRBV5-4	.	TRBJ2-3
CAISEDRINYGYTF	TGTGCCATCAGTGAGGACAGGATTAACTATGGCTACACCTTC	.	TRBV10-3	.	TRBJ1-2
CATSRDDVGGYNEQFF	TGTGCCACCAGCAGAGATGACGTGGGGGGATACAATGAGCAGTTCTTC	.	TRBV15	once	TRBJ2-1
CASSTSTNTEAFF	TGTGCCAGCAGTACCTCGACGAACACTGAAGCTTTCTTT	.	TRBV27	.	TRBJ1-1
CASSLSPSGGPDTQYF	TGTGCCAGCAGCTTGTCTCCTAGCGGGGGGCCAGATACGCAGTATTTT	TRBD2	TRBV5-6	.	TRBJ2-3
CASSLYGTAYEQYF	TGTGCCAGCAGTTTATATGGGACAGCCTACGAGCAGTACTTC	TRBD1	TRBV27	.	TRBJ2-7